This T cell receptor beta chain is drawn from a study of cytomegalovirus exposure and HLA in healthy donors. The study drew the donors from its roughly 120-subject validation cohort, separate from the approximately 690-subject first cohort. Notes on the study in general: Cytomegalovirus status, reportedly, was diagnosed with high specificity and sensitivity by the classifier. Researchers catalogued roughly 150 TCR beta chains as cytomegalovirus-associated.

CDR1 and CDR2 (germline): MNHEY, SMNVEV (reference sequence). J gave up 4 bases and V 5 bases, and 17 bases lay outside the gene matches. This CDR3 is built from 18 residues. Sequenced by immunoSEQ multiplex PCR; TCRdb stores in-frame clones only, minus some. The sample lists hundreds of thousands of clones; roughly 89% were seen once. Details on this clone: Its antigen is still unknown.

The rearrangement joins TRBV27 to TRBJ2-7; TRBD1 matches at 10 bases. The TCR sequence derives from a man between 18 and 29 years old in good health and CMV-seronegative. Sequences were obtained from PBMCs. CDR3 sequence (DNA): TGTGCCAGCAGTCCCCTACCAACCCCCGGGACAGGGGTTTACGAGCAGTACTTC. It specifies CASSPLPTPGTGVYEQYF.